The 14 T cell receptor beta chains given below trace back to one sample, sequenced in a study of cytomegalovirus exposure and HLA in healthy donors. The PCR had 60 Vbeta and 13 Jbeta primers. Measured with immunoSEQ multiplex PCR; TCRdb has only the in-frame clones, and not every one. The repertoire holds more than 150,000 clones, more than 70% seen once, with about 0.39% in the top ten. What was sequenced was PBMCs. The source is a boy younger than 10 in good health and CMV-seronegative.

The chain has TRBV9 and TRBJ1-1, with 7 bases identical to TRBD1. The V and J ends lost 4 bases and 3 bases, in that order; junction bases with no gene match: 9. In germline, CDR1 is SGDLS, CDR2 YYNGEE. The CDR3 runs to 15 residues. The CDR3 here is CASSPRQGMDTEAFF. The CDR3 DNA is TGTGCCAGCAGCCCCCGACAGGGCATGGACACTGAAGCTTTCTTT.

The gene calls are TRBV18 and TRBJ2-7; 10 bases map to TRBD2. Germline CDR1 KGHSH, CDR2 LQKENI. V shed 1 base and J 4 bases; nucleotides not matched to a gene: 4. The CDR3 consists of 15 residues. The chain's CDR3 is CASSPRLAGVYEQYF. For the CDR3, the DNA is TGTGCCAGCTCACCACGGCTAGCGGGAGTGTACGAGCAGTACTTC.

V gene TRBV5-1 combines with J gene TRBJ2-1; 9 positions agree with TRBD2. The CDR3 runs to 16 residues. Trimming removed 5 bases from V and 7 bases from J; junction bases left unmatched: 13. The germline CDR1 and CDR2 sequences are SGHRS and YFSETQ. CDR3 residues: CASRSSLAGSGNEQFF. DNA of the CDR3: TGCGCCAGCAGATCCTCCCTAGCGGGATCGGGTAATGAGCAGTTCTTC.

The genes are TRBV9 and TRBJ2-5; TRBD2 aligns across 13 bases. J was trimmed by 3 bases and V by 4 bases; bases with no gene match: 9. The CDR3 is made up of 17 amino acids. Germline CDR1 and CDR2: SGDLS and YYNGEE. For the CDR3, the DNA is TGTGCCAGCAGCCACATAACGGGACTAGCGGGAAAAGAGACCCAGTACTTC. This sequence encodes CASSHITGLAGKETQYF.

The chain combines TRBV5-1 with TRBJ2-2; 8 bases line up with TRBD2. V gave up 4 bases and J gave up 7 bases; unmatched junction bases: 15. The germline CDR1 and CDR2 sequences are SGHRS and YFSETQ. This CDR3 comprises 17 residues. The CDR3 reads CASSVEVAGGASGELFF. The CDR3, as DNA: TGCGCCAGCAGCGTTGAGGTAGCCGGGGGGGCCAGCGGGGAGCTGTTTTTT.

The gene calls are TRBV6-1 and TRBJ1-5; D call uncertain. The CDR3 spans 16 residues. V shed 1 base and J shed 4 bases, with 14 bases lying between them. The germline CDR1 and CDR2 sequences are MNHNS and SASEGT. The CDR3 coding sequence is TGTGCCAGCAGTGAAGAGGTCATGGGCTCAAATCAGCCCCAGCATTTT. Translating gives CASSEEVMGSNQPQHF.

Details on this clone: One end of the junction fails to match germline, which may point to a read error. The CDR3 loop reads CAGSDGGPFQETQYF. The CDR3 nucleotides read TGTGCCGGCAGTGATGGGGGCCCCTTCCAAGAGACCCAGTACTTC. The chain combines TRBV2 with TRBJ2-5, with D possibly being TRBD1 (6 bases). The CDR3 has 15 amino acids. Per the germline V gene, CDR1 is SNHLY and CDR2 is FYNNEI.

CDR3 DNA sequence: TGTGCCAGCAGCGCGGGACAGAAATACGAGCAGTACTTC. It specifies CASSAGQKYEQYF. V gene TRBV9 combines with J gene TRBJ2-7, with TRBD1 matching 7 bases. Germline CDR1 SGDLS, CDR2 YYNGEE. The V gene end was trimmed by 3 bases and the J gene end by 4 bases; junction bases not matched to a gene: 4. The CDR3 runs to 13 residues. Variable domain in full (rest from reference TRBV9 and TRBJ2-7): DSGVTQTPKHLITATGQRVTLRCSPRSGDLSVYWYQQSLDQGLQFLIQYYNGEERAKGNILERFSAQQFPDLHSELNLSSLELGDSALYFCASSAGQKYEQYFGPGTRLTVT.

The V and J genes are TRBV19 and TRBJ2-1, with TRBD2 matching over 9 bases. The CDR3 is 16 amino acids. Losses at the gene ends were 3 bases for V and 3 bases for J; bases not matched to a gene: 6. Germline CDR1 LNHDA, CDR2 SQIVND (reference sequence). The CDR3 reads CASSIELAGGYNEQFF. Here the CDR3 DNA reads TGTGCCAGTAGTATCGAACTAGCGGGTGGCTACAATGAGCAGTTCTTC.

This clone was seen a few times. The gene calls are TRBV6-6 and TRBJ1-4; no clear D. The length of the CDR3 is 14 residues. V was shortened by 7 bases and J by 3 bases, with 12 bases between the two germline ends. CDR1 MNHNY and CDR2 SVGAGI come from the germline V gene (reference sequence). The CDR3 here is CASTFTLSNEKLFF. CDR3 DNA: TGTGCCAGCACCTTTACTCTTTCTAATGAAAAACTGTTTTTT.

This clone occurred a few times. V usage is TRBV18 and J usage is TRBJ1-1, with unresolved D. The V gene's germline CDR1 is KGHSH and CDR2 LQKENI. The CDR3 runs 14 residues. V dropped 6 bases and J dropped 0 bases, with 11 bases sitting between them. CDR3 nucleotides: TGTGCCAGCTCCCGGGATTTGATGAACACTGAAGCTTTCTTT. Protein sequence: CASSRDLMNTEAFF.

V usage is TRBV5-1 and J usage is TRBJ2-2; 8 bases map to TRBD1. Trimming took 0 bases from V and 6 from J; bases not matched to a gene: 13. Germline V gives CDR1 SGHRS, CDR2 YFSETQ. This CDR3 comprises 18 residues. The DNA of the CDR3 is TGCGCCAGCAGCTTGGCGACGAGGGACAGGATAAAGGCCGGGGAGCTGTTTTTT. This codes for CASSLATRDRIKAGELFF. Drawing the rest from reference TRBV5-1 and TRBJ2-2, the complete variable domain is KAGVTQTPRYLIKTRGQQVTLSCSPISGHRSVSWYQQTPGQGLQFLFEYFSETQRNKGNFPGRFSGRQFSNSRSEMNVSTLELGDSALYLCASSLATRDRIKAGELFFGEGSRLTVL.

The chain combines TRBV5-1 with TRBJ1-1, with a tentative D call TRBD1 (5 bases). Trimming removed 2 bases at V and 7 bases at J, with 15 bases between. This CDR3 region has 14 residues. Germline V gene lookup returns CDR1 SGHRS and CDR2 YFSETQ. In DNA, the CDR3 is TGCGCCAGCAGCTTCCCAGGGATAGGGGATGAAGCTTTCTTT. Translated, it gives CASSFPGIGDEAFF. Full variable domain (rest looked up from reference TRBV5-1 and TRBJ1-1): KAGVTQTPRYLIKTRGQQVTLSCSPISGHRSVSWYQQTPGQGLQFLFEYFSETQRNKGNFPGRFSGRQFSNSRSEMNVSTLELGDSALYLCASSFPGIGDEAFFGQGTRLTVV.

The chain links TRBV27 to TRBJ2-1; D gene unclear. The CDR3 contains 13 residues. Per the germline V gene, CDR1 is MNHEY and CDR2 is SMNVEV (reference sequence). V gave up 3 bases and J gave up 4 bases, with 7 bases separating them. The CDR3 bases are TGTGCCAGCAGTTTCTCAGGATACAATGAGCAGTTCTTC. As protein: CASSFSGYNEQFF.